The 32 T cell receptor beta chains listed next were all sequenced from one sample in a study of identical twins. One entry per CDR3 protein, called by TCRdb with MiXCR from the 5' RACE reads. Of 1.5 million to 2 million distinct CDR3 sequences in the sample, around 29% are singletons; the top ten hold around 0.3%. Sequencing used cord blood. The receptors were gathered from a newborn girl in good health.

The chain links TRBV13 to TRBJ2-3; D uncertain. Germline V gene sequence: CDR1 PRHDT, CDR2 FYEKMQ (reference sequence). This CDR3 is 12 amino acids long. V was shortened by 3 bases and J by 9 bases, with 10 bases between the two germline ends. As DNA, the CDR3 is TGTGCCAGCAGCTTGCACCTGGAGACGCAGTATTTT. This sequence encodes CASSLHLETQYF. The whole variable domain, remainder taken from reference TRBV13 and TRBJ2-3, is AAGVIQSPRHLIKEKRETATLKCYPIPRHDTVYWYQQGPGQDPQFLISFYEKMQSDKGSIPDRFSAQQFSDYHSELNMSSLELGDSALYFCASSLHLETQYFGPGTRLTVL.

This clonotype was picked up a small number of times. The germline gene is not matched at one end of the junction; a read error may be the cause. The V gene is TRBV3-1, the J gene TRBJ2-5; 10 bases agree with TRBD2. CDR3 size: 15 residues. CDR1 and CDR2 (germline): LGHDT, YNNKEL (reference sequence). CDR3 protein: CASTQLAGHQETQYF. The CDR3 DNA reads TGTGCCAGCACCCAACTAGCGGGGCACCAAGAGACCCAGTACTTC.

The gene calls are TRBV6-5 and TRBJ2-7; a weak D match, TRBD2 (5 bases). The CDR3 consists of 16 residues. Trimming removed 0 bases from V and 0 bases from J, with 12 bases in between. Looked up from germline, CDR1 is MNHEY and CDR2 is SVGAGI. CDR3: CASSYSGSGGSYEQYF. The CDR3 region has the DNA TGTGCCAGCAGTTACTCTGGGTCTGGAGGCTCCTACGAGCAGTACTTC.

This clonotype was observed many times. The CDR3 nucleotides are TGTGCCAGCAGCCAGTGGGGTTCCTACAATGAGCAGTTCTTC. The encoded protein is CASSQWGSYNEQFF. The V gene is TRBV4-2, the J gene TRBJ2-1; D uncertain. Germline V gene sequence: CDR1 LGHNA, CDR2 YNFKEQ. The CDR3 covers 14 residues. V was clipped by 3 bases and J by 1 base, with 7 bases between them.

This clonotype turned up a few times. The chain links TRBV7-9 to TRBJ2-1; D call uncertain. CDR1 and CDR2 from the germline V gene are SEHNR and FQNEAQ (reference sequence). The CDR3 extends over 13 amino acids. V lost 3 bases and J lost 7, with 10 bases in between. As DNA, the CDR3 is TGTGCCAGCAGCTTTAAAGCCGGGAATGAGCAGTTCTTC. Protein product: CASSFKAGNEQFF.

This clonotype has just a few counts. The chain uses TRBV20-1 and TRBJ1-6; D remains unclear. In germline, CDR1 is DFQATT, CDR2 SNEGSKA (reference sequence). The CDR3 consists of 14 residues. V shed 1 base and J shed 6 bases, with 10 bases lying between them. As DNA, the CDR3 is TGCAGTGCTAGAGCGAGCCGTCTTAATTCACCCCTCCACTTT. As protein: CSARASRLNSPLHF.

There are many counts of this clonotype. The V call is TRBV5-1, the J call TRBJ2-3; D possibly corresponds to TRBD1 (5 bases). The CDR3 extends over 11 amino acids. Germline CDR1 SGHRS, CDR2 YFSETQ. Trimming stripped 5 bases from V and 5 bases from J, with 6 bases between. CDR3 residues: CASRGEDTQYF. Written as DNA, the CDR3 is TGCGCCAGCAGAGGGGAAGATACGCAGTATTTT.

This clonotype has a single count. The genes are TRBV6-6 and TRBJ2-5, with TRBD2 identical over 8 bases. Germline loops: CDR1 MNHNY, CDR2 SVGAGI (reference sequence). This CDR3 has 16 amino acids. The junction had 8 bases not matched to a gene; V was cut back by 2 bases and J by 3 bases. The CDR3 spells CASSYPGGGIKETQYF. The CDR3 DNA reads as TGTGCCAGCAGTTACCCTGGCGGGGGGATAAAAGAGACCCAGTACTTC.

This chain joins TRBV2 and TRBJ1-2, with D possibly TRBD1 on 6 matching bases. The CDR3 loop spans 12 amino acids. Germline CDR1 and CDR2: SNHLY and FYNNEI. The germline V and J ends were trimmed by 8 bases and 5 bases, with 12 bases remaining between them. The CDR3 DNA reads as TGTGCCAGCTACAGGGTTGGGTATGGCTACACCTTC. Its protein is CASYRVGYGYTF.

This sequence joins TRBV4-2 and TRBJ1-5, with a possible D match to TRBD1 (5 bases). CDR1 LGHNA and CDR2 YNFKEQ come from the germline V gene. This CDR3 has 16 residues. Trimming removed 0 bases from V and 5 bases from J, with 14 bases in between. Here the CDR3 reads CASSQEWAREDQPQHF. The CDR3 nucleotides are TGTGCCAGCAGCCAAGAGTGGGCCAGGGAGGATCAGCCCCAGCATTTT.

The gene calls are TRBV3-1 and TRBJ1-2, with a possible D match to TRBD1 (6 bases). Trimming pared 1 base from V and 3 bases from J, leaving 9 bases between. Germline values: CDR1 LGHDT, CDR2 YNNKEL (reference sequence). This CDR3 spans 14 amino acids. CDR3 sequence: CASSQASGDYGYTF. In DNA form, the CDR3 reads TGTGCCAGCAGCCAAGCGTCAGGGGACTATGGCTACACCTTC.

The chain is built from TRBV4-1 and TRBJ1-1; D is possibly TRBD1 (5 bases). CDR1 is MGHRA and CDR2 is YSYEKL in the germline V gene. With 3 bases removed from V and 3 bases from J, the gap between germline ends came to 14 bases. The CDR3 consists of 15 residues. The CDR3 DNA sequence: TGCGCCAGCAGCCAGGTAGGGGTCTTGGACACTGAAGCTTTCTTT. This encodes CASSQVGVLDTEAFF.

This clonotype has a handful of counts. The chain is built from TRBV24-1 and TRBJ2-3; D is perhaps TRBD2 (5 bases). V lost 4 bases and J lost 1, with 5 bases in between. In germline, CDR1 is KGHDR, CDR2 SFDVKD. This CDR3 has 13 residues. CDR3 protein: CATSERGTDTQYF. The DNA of the CDR3 is TGTGCCACCAGTGAGAGGGGCACAGATACGCAGTATTTT.

Only a few counts were recorded for this clonotype. The chain carries TRBV2 and TRBJ1-4; TRBD1 matches 8 bases. This CDR3 comprises 15 residues. V lost 10 bases to trimming and J lost 3 bases; unmatched junction nucleotides: 10. Germline V gene data show CDR1 as SNHLY and CDR2 as FYNNEI. DNA for the CDR3: TGTGCCACGCAAGACAGGGGCGAAGCTAATGAAAAACTGTTTTTT. Protein: CATQDRGEANEKLFF.

This clonotype was observed a few times. The V and J genes are TRBV18 and TRBJ2-7, with TRBD1 matching over 8 bases. The germline gives CDR1 KGHSH, CDR2 LQKENI. The V segment lost 2 bases and the J segment 5 bases; nucleotides outside the gene matches: 8. This CDR3 region has 15 residues. CDR3 in DNA: TGTGCCAGCTCACCAAGGGACAGGCGAAGGAACGAGCAGTACTTC. Its protein product is CASSPRDRRRNEQYF.

The CDR3 spells CAISERGRRGYQETQFF. In DNA, the CDR3 is TGTGCCATCAGTGAGCGGGGCAGACGAGGGTACCAAGAGACCCAGTTCTTC. The chain links TRBV10-3 to TRBJ2-5; D is tentatively TRBD1 or TRBD2 (5 bases each). The J call may be in error: the DNA end matches TRBJ2-1 better. In germline, CDR1 is ENHRY, CDR2 SYGVKD. The CDR3 has 17 residues.

As DNA, the CDR3 is TGCAGTGCTAGAGCCCCTAGCGGGAGTACGAACACCGGGGAGCTGTTTTTT. Translation: CSARAPSGSTNTGELFF. The chain is built from TRBV20-1 and TRBJ2-2; TRBD2 agrees at 10 bases. The V gene end was trimmed by 1 base and the J gene end by 0 bases; junction bases not matched to a gene: 5. Per the germline V gene, CDR1 is DFQATT and CDR2 is SNEGSKA (reference sequence). CDR3 length equals 17 residues.

The chain uses TRBV5-1 and TRBJ2-7; D is uncertain. This CDR3 comprises 15 residues. Germline V gene data show CDR1 as SGHRS and CDR2 as YFSETQ. V was cut by 0 bases and J by 0 bases, with 10 bases left in between. The CDR3 region is CASSLADPSSYEQYF. The CDR3 nucleotides read TGCGCCAGCAGCTTGGCGGACCCGAGCTCCTACGAGCAGTACTTC.

This CDR3 reads CASSIGHNYEQYF. The CDR3 coding sequence is TGTGCCAGTAGTATTGGACACAACTACGAGCAGTACTTC. The rearrangement uses TRBV19 and TRBJ2-7; D may be TRBD1 (5 bases). CDR3 size: 13 residues. V was clipped by 3 bases and J by 3 bases, with 9 bases between them. Germline-derived CDR1 and CDR2 are LNHDA and SQIVND (reference sequence).

The V call is TRBV14, the J call TRBJ1-2; 8 nucleotides match TRBD1. Germline CDR1 and CDR2: SGHDN and FVKESK. V was pared by 0 bases and J by 5 bases, with 5 bases of the junction left unmatched. The CDR3 runs 15 residues. The CDR3 here is CASSQDTTGAYGYTF. The CDR3 coding sequence is TGTGCCAGCAGCCAAGATACGACAGGGGCTTATGGCTACACCTTC.

This clonotype was counted once. The V gene is TRBV12-3 or TRBV12-4, the J gene TRBJ2-3; tentatively, D is TRBD1 (6 bases). V lost 6 bases and J lost 1, with 17 bases in between. There are 16 residues in the CDR3. CDR3 coding DNA: TGTGCCAGCAGCCAGCCGACAGGAACCCGCACAGATACGCAGTATTTT. Its protein is CASSQPTGTRTDTQYF.

There are a few counts of this clonotype. V gene TRBV6-1 combines with J gene TRBJ1-5, with a possible D match to TRBD1 (5 bases). V was trimmed by 7 bases and J by 6 bases, leaving 19 bases between them. Germline lookup yields CDR1 MNHNS and CDR2 SASEGT. This CDR3 region has 15 residues. The CDR3 sequence: CASIPGPNRGQPQHF. DNA for the CDR3: TGTGCCAGCATTCCGGGACCCAATAGGGGTCAGCCCCAGCATTTT.

The J gene is TRBJ1-2, the V gene TRBV10-3, with TRBD1 as a possible D gene (5 bases). From germline, CDR1 is ENHRY and CDR2 SYGVKD. CDR3 length: 13 residues. The V and J ends lost 6 bases and 4 bases respectively, with 12 bases between them. DNA for the CDR3: TGTGCCATCAGGCCACAGGCCGGCTATGGCTACACCTTC. It codes for CAIRPQAGYGYTF.

This clonotype was counted between two and nine times. The gene calls are TRBV12-3 or TRBV12-4 and TRBJ2-5; D not resolved. This CDR3 is 13 amino acids long. The germline V and J ends were trimmed by 7 bases and 3 bases, with 12 bases remaining between them. The CDR3 nucleotides read TGTGCCAGCATGAGTAGGGAAAAAGAGACCCAGTACTTC. This codes for CASMSREKETQYF.

This clonotype has only a few counts. The J gene is TRBJ1-1, the V gene TRBV20-1; tentatively, D is TRBD1 (5 bases). The V end lost 3 bases, the J end lost 1 base, and 21 bases lay between the germline ends. Germline values: CDR1 DFQATT, CDR2 SNEGSKA (reference sequence). The CDR3 is 17 residues long. CDR3 nucleotide sequence: TGCAGTGCTAGCGGCGAACTCATGCGGGGCTCGAACACTGAAGCTTTCTTT. Protein: CSASGELMRGSNTEAFF.

Remarks on this clonotype: The junction does not match germline at one end; this may be a read error. The J gene is TRBJ2-1, the V gene TRBV5-1; TRBD2 is a possible D gene (6 bases). The CDR3 covers 16 residues. The germline V gene has CDR1 SGHRS and CDR2 YFSETQ. The CDR3 sequence: CASSNGPGLQTNERFF. The CDR3 DNA reads TGCGCCAGCAGCAACGGACCGGGACTCCAAACCAATGAGCGGTTCTTC.

The chain has TRBV12-3 or TRBV12-4 and TRBJ2-1; 10 bases align to TRBD1. The CDR3 loop spans 17 amino acids. Germline trimming cut 6 bases from V and 4 bases from J; bases unmatched to any gene: 12. CDR3 loop: CASRKGTPGQGYNEQFF. CDR3 DNA: TGTGCCAGCAGGAAAGGAACGCCGGGACAGGGGTACAATGAGCAGTTCTTC.

V and J are TRBV7-2 and TRBJ2-3; a possible D gene is TRBD2 (6 bases). This CDR3 is 17 amino acids long. V gave up 1 base and J gave up 1 base, with 15 bases separating them. The V gene's germline CDR1 is SGHTA and CDR2 FQGNSA. The CDR3 DNA sequence: TGTGCCAGCAGCTTAGGCCCTCTAGTAGCGGGCACAGATACGCAGTATTTT. As protein: CASSLGPLVAGTDTQYF.

This clonotype was recorded a few times. V and J are TRBV6-1 and TRBJ2-7, with D maybe TRBD1 (5 bases). Germline values: CDR1 MNHNS, CDR2 SASEGT. V was cut by 6 bases and J by 9 bases, with 18 bases left in between. The CDR3 extends over 13 amino acids. The CDR3 sequence: CASRTDSLRGQYF. CDR3 bases: TGTGCCAGCAGAACAGACAGTCTACGAGGGCAGTACTTC.

The V and J genes are TRBV6-2 or TRBV6-3 and TRBJ2-1; 15 bases are shared with TRBD2. With V trimmed by 4 bases and J by 0 bases, 7 bases remained unmatched. The germline V gene encodes CDR1 MNHEY and CDR2 SVGEGT. The CDR3 length is 19 residues. The CDR3 here is CASSSGTSGGFASYNEQFF. CDR3 in DNA: TGTGCCAGCAGTTCCGGGACTAGCGGGGGGTTTGCCTCCTACAATGAGCAGTTCTTC.

The chain's CDR3 is CARKRRPYEQYF. The DNA for the CDR3 is TGTGCCAGGAAGCGGAGACCCTACGAGCAGTACTTC. The chain is built from TRBV6-5 and TRBJ2-7, with D possibly TRBD2 on 5 matching bases. The CDR3 loop spans 12 amino acids. The V and J ends lost 9 bases and 2 bases respectively, with 11 bases between them. Germline V CDR1 and CDR2: MNHEY, SVGAGI.

This chain uses TRBV6-1 with TRBJ2-1; D is unresolved. The CDR3 is 14 residues long. Trimming took off 0 bases at V and 9 bases at J, with 12 bases between the two ends. In germline, CDR1 is MNHNS, CDR2 SASEGT. CDR3 nucleotide sequence: TGTGCCAGCAGTGAAGCGCTTCTAGGGTTTGAGCAGTTCTTC. Translated: CASSEALLGFEQFF.